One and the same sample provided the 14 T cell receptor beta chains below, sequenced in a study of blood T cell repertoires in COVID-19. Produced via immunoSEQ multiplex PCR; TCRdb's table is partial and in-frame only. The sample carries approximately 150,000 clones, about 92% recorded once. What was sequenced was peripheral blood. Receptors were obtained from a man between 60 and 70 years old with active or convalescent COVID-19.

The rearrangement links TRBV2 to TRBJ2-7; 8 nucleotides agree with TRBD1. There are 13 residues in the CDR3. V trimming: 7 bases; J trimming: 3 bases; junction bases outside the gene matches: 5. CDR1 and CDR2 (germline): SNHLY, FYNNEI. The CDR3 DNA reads TGTGCCAGCACTCAGGGGGCTTACTACGAGCAGTACTTC. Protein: CASTQGAYYEQYF.

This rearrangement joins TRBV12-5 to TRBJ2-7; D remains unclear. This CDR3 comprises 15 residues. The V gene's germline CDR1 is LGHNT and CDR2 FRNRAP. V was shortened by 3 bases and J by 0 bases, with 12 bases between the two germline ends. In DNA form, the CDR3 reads TGTGCTAGTGGTTTCACTCCTGATAGCTCCTACGAGCAGTACTTC. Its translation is CASGFTPDSSYEQYF.

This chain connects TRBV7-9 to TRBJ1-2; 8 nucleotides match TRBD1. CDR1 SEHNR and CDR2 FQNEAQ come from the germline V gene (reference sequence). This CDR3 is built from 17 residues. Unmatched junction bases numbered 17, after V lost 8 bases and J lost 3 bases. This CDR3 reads CASAGSDRGYLYYGYTF. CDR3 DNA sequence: TGTGCCAGCGCCGGAAGTGACAGGGGCTATCTTTACTATGGCTACACCTTC.

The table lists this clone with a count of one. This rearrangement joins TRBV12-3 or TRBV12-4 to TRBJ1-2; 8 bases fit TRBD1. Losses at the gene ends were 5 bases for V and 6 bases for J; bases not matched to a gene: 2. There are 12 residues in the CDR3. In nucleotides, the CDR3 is TGTGCCAGCAGTGCGGACAGGGATGGCTACACCTTC. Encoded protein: CASSADRDGYTF.

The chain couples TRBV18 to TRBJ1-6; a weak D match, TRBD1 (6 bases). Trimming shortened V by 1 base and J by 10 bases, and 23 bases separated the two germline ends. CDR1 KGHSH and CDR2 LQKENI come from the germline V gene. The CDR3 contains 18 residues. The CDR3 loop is CASSPQPITGRLGSPLHF. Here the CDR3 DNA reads TGTGCCAGCTCACCACAACCGATAACAGGGCGTCTTGGGTCACCCCTCCACTTT.

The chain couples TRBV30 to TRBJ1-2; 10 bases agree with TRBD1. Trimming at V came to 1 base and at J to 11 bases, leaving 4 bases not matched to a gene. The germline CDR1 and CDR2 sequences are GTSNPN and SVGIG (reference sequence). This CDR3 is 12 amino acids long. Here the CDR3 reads CAWSGRTGGYTF. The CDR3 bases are TGTGCCTGGAGTGGAAGGACAGGGGGGTACACCTTC. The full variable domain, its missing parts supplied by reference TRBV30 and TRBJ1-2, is SQTIHQWPATLVQPVGSPLSLECTVEGTSNPNLYWYRQAAGRGLQLLFYSVGIGQISSEVPQNLSASRPQDRQFILSSKKLLLSDSGFYLCAWSGRTGGYTFGSGTRLTVV.

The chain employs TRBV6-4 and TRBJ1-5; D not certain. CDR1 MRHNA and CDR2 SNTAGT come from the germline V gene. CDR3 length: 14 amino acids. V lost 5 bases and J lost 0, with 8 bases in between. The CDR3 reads CASSTDYSNQPQHF. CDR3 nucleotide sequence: TGTGCCAGCAGTACAGACTATAGCAATCAGCCCCAGCATTTT.

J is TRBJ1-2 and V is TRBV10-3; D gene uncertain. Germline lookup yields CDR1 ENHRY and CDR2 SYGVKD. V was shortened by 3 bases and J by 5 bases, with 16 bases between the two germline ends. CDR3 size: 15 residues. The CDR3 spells CAISDVSGVWYGYTF. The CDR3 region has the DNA TGTGCCATCAGTGACGTCTCCGGGGTCTGGTATGGCTACACCTTC.

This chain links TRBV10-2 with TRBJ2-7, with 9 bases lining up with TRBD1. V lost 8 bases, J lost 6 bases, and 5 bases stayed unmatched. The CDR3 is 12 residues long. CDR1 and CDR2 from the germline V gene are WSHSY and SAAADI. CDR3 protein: CASRTGGLEQYF. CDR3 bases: TGCGCCAGCCGAACAGGGGGCCTCGAGCAGTACTTC.

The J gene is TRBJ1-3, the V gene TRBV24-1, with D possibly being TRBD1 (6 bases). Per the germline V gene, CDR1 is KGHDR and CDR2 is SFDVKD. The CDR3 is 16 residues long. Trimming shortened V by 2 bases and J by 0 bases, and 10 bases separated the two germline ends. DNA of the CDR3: TGTGCCACCAGTGATTCAGGGGACAACTCTGGAAACACCATATATTTT. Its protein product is CATSDSGDNSGNTIYF.

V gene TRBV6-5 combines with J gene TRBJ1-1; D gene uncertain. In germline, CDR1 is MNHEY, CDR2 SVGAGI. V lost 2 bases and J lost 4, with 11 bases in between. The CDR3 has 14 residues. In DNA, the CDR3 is TGTGCCAGCAGTTACCGGGTTACTAGCACTGAAGCTTTCTTT. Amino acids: CASSYRVTSTEAFF.

The CDR3 DNA is TGTGCCAGCAGTTTAGGCAGGGTAGAATATTCACCCCTCCACTTT. This sequence encodes CASSLGRVEYSPLHF. V gene TRBV27 combines with J gene TRBJ1-6, with a tentative D call TRBD1 (5 bases). V lost 2 bases to trimming and J lost 8 bases, with 13 bases between them. The length of the CDR3 is 15 residues. In germline, CDR1 is MNHEY, CDR2 SMNVEV (reference sequence).

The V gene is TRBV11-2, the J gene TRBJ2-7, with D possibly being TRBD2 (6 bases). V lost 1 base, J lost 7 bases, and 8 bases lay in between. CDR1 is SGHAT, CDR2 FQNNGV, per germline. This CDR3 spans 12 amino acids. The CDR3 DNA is TGTGCCAGCAGCTTAGCGGGGAGGGAGCAGTACTTC. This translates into CASSLAGREQYF. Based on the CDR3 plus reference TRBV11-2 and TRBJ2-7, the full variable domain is EAGVAQSPRYKIIEKRQSVAFWCNPISGHATLYWYQQILGQGPKLLIQFQNNGVVDDSQLPKDRFSAERLKGVDSTLKIQPAKLEDSAVYLCASSLAGREQYFGPGTRLTVT.

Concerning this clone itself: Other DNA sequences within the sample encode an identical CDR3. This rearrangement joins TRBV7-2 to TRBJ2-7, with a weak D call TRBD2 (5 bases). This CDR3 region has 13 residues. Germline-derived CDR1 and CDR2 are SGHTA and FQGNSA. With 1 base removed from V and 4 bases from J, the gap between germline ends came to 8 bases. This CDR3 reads CASSLEGGYEQYF. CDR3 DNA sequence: TGTGCCAGCAGCTTAGAAGGCGGGTACGAGCAGTACTTC.